This T cell receptor (beta chain) derives from a study of CD8 T cells in Susac syndrome. Notes on the study in general: It was acknowledged by the study that relatively few individuals were included in its TCR sequencing and HLA analysis.

Sequencing of TCR beta, carried out with a high-throughput approach, was applied to CD8+ and CD4+ T cells from the blood. RNA amounts of about 0.5 to 1 ug underwent reverse transcription with random hexamers. Multiplex immunoSEQ PCR targeted 54 Vbeta and 13 Jbeta TCR beta segments. Using its own MiXCR run on the immunoSEQ multiplex PCR reads, TCRdb lists one record per CDR3 protein. Of 250,000 to 350,000 distinct CDR3 sequences in the sample, around 92% were seen once. V dropped 3 bases and J dropped 3 bases, with 18 bases sitting between them. The germline gives CDR1 SGHRS, CDR2 YFSETQ. This CDR3 contains 16 residues. Concerning this clonotype itself: Its antigen remains unidentified.

Sample: CD4+ T cells from PBMCs. The receptor's source is a human donor with multiple sclerosis. The rearrangement uses TRBV5-1 and TRBJ1-2; a possible D gene is TRBD1 (6 bases). The CDR3 region has the DNA TGCGCCAGCAGCTCCTCAGCTTCCAGGGGCGACTATGGCTACACCTTC. Its protein product is CASSSSASRGDYGYTF.